The clone carrying this T cell receptor (beta chain) has more than one count but fewer than ten. This entry is derived from a study of T-cell memory formation after mild COVID-19. Each CDR3 protein gets one entry after TCRdb re-called the 5' RACE reads with MiXCR. The table shows 240,000 or so distinct CDR3 sequences, with around 10% occurring only once. V was cut by 3 bases and J by 12 bases, with 10 bases left in between. The CDR3 has 11 amino acids. Germline lookup yields CDR1 SGHTA and CDR2 FQGNSA. This sequence originates from a young man who had mild COVID-19 (a few samples of this study predate the infection). Cell type and time point are not known. The V and J genes are TRBV7-2 and TRBJ2-3; D is unclear. Sequencing used PBMCs or a T cell subset sorted from them (not recorded which). CDR3 coding DNA: TGTGCCAGCAGCTTCCAGGACCTTCAGTATTTT. Amino acids: CASSFQDLQYF.